A single sample gave rise to the 25 T cell receptor beta chains below, sequenced in a study of blood T cell repertoires in COVID-19. The repertoire was sequenced with immunoSEQ multiplex PCR; TCRdb's copy has only in-frame clones and lacks some. The table has about 150,000 clones, 87% seen once. Sequencing was performed on peripheral blood. The source is a man in his forties or fifties who had recovered from COVID-19.

This clone was seen just once. The genes are TRBV5-1 and TRBJ2-2; 9 nucleotides match TRBD1. CDR1 is SGHRS and CDR2 is YFSETQ in the germline V gene. V was clipped by 3 bases and J by 4 bases; unmatched bases: 4. This CDR3 is built from 15 residues. This chain's CDR3 is CASSSRTGVTGELFF. The CDR3 DNA reads as TGCGCCAGCAGCTCTCGGACAGGGGTCACCGGGGAGCTGTTTTTT.

The rearrangement links TRBV27 to TRBJ2-7; 8 positions agree with TRBD1. This CDR3 contains 15 residues. Germline lookup yields CDR1 MNHEY and CDR2 SMNVEV (reference sequence). V gave up 10 bases and J gave up 3 bases; unmatched junction bases: 14. The CDR3 nucleotides read TGTGCCACCAGATACGGGAGACAGGGGCTCTACGAGCAGTACTTC. This translates into CATRYGRQGLYEQYF.

This sequence joins TRBV7-6 and TRBJ1-1; perhaps TRBD1 as D (6 bases). The V end lost 3 bases, the J end lost 1 base, and 15 bases lay between the germline ends. CDR1 and CDR2 from the germline V gene are SGHVS and FNYEAQ. The CDR3 covers 16 residues. The CDR3 region is CASSLGDTRRNTEAFF. In DNA, the CDR3 is TGTGCCAGCAGCTTGGGGGACACCCGACGGAACACTGAAGCTTTCTTT.

Points on this clone: The sample carries other DNA sequences with the same CDR3. The chain recombines TRBV9 with TRBJ2-7; TRBD1 aligns across 7 bases. CDR3 length: 14 amino acids. The J segment lost 0 bases and the V segment lost 0 bases, leaving 0 bases of the junction unmatched. CDR1 is SGDLS, CDR2 YYNGEE, per germline. The chain's CDR3 is CASSVGDSSYEQYF. The CDR3 coding sequence is TGTGCCAGCAGCGTAGGGGACAGCTCCTACGAGCAGTACTTC.

The V and J genes are TRBV15 and TRBJ1-1; D is ambiguous. The V and J ends lost 0 bases and 11 bases respectively, with 13 bases between them. The CDR3 is 13 amino acids. Germline V gives CDR1 LNHNV, CDR2 YYDKDF (reference sequence). CDR3 region: CATSRDLGESAFF. CDR3 in DNA: TGTGCCACCAGCAGAGATCTGGGAGAGTCGGCTTTCTTT.

This clone was detected a few times. V gene TRBV5-8 combines with J gene TRBJ2-7, with D possibly being TRBD1 (6 bases). Germline CDR1 SGHTS, CDR2 YDEGEE. V lost 1 base and J 0 bases, leaving 8 bases between the germline ends. This CDR3 contains 14 residues. CDR3 region: CASSLRTDSYEQYF. The CDR3, as DNA: TGTGCCAGCAGCTTGAGGACAGACTCCTACGAGCAGTACTTC.

Written as DNA, the CDR3 is TGTGCCAGCAGCTCACAGGGGAGCTCTGGAAACACCATATATTTT. This encodes CASSSQGSSGNTIYF. The chain is built from TRBV9 and TRBJ1-3; the match to TRBD1 covers 7 bases. V shed 4 bases, J shed 0 bases, and the junction held 4 bases outside the gene matches. The CDR3 length is 15 residues. Germline values: CDR1 SGDLS, CDR2 YYNGEE.

The rearrangement uses TRBV7-2 and TRBJ1-1, with TRBD1 matching 8 bases. Germline V CDR1 and CDR2: SGHTA, FQGNSA. The V segment lost 2 bases and the J segment 1 base; nucleotides outside the gene matches: 6. The CDR3 runs 16 residues. CDR3: CASSLKSGGPNTEAFF. The CDR3 region has the DNA TGTGCCAGCAGCTTAAAGTCAGGGGGCCCGAACACTGAAGCTTTCTTT.

This clone was picked up a small number of times. The chain recombines TRBV25-1 with TRBJ1-1, with D maybe TRBD1 (5 bases). V was cut by 1 base and J by 7 bases, with 7 bases left in between. The CDR3 totals 12 residues. Per germline, CDR1 MGHDK and CDR2 SYGVNS. The DNA for the CDR3 is TGTGCCAGCAGTGAATGGGGCCTTGAAGCTTTCTTT. This codes for CASSEWGLEAFF. Supplemented by reference TRBV25-1 and TRBJ1-1, the full variable domain reads EADIYQTPRYLVIGTGKKITLECSQTMGHDKMYWYQQDPGMELHLIHYSYGVNSTEKGDLSSESTVSRIRTEHFPLTLESARPSHTSQYLCASSEWGLEAFFGQGTRLTVV.

This chain connects TRBV9 to TRBJ1-1; 8 bases fit TRBD1. The V segment lost 2 bases and the J segment 0 bases; nucleotides outside the gene matches: 0. The germline gives CDR1 SGDLS, CDR2 YYNGEE. The CDR3 has 14 amino acids. The DNA for the CDR3 is TGTGCCAGCAGCGTCAGGGGGCTGAACACTGAAGCTTTCTTT. This gives the protein CASSVRGLNTEAFF.

This chain joins TRBV30 and TRBJ1-5; TRBD1 aligns across 11 bases. Trimming took 2 bases from V and 5 from J; bases not matched to a gene: 2. Germline CDR1 reads GTSNPN; CDR2 reads SVGIG (reference sequence). The CDR3 length is 14 residues. This CDR3 reads CAWSRTGGYQPQHF. For the CDR3, the DNA is TGTGCCTGGAGTAGGACAGGGGGCTATCAGCCCCAGCATTTT.

This sequence joins TRBV6-5 and TRBJ1-1, with 11 bases lining up with TRBD1. CDR3 length: 12 residues. J lost 12 bases, V lost 2 bases, and 2 bases had no gene match. Germline V gene sequence: CDR1 MNHEY, CDR2 SVGAGI. CDR3 loop: CASSYGDRGTFF. The CDR3, as DNA: TGTGCCAGCAGTTACGGGGACAGGGGGACTTTCTTT.

There are a few counts of this clone. V usage is TRBV6-5 and J usage is TRBJ1-2; no reliable D call. Trimming took 6 bases from V and 2 from J, leaving 16 bases between them. CDR1 and CDR2 (germline): MNHEY, SVGAGI. CDR3 size: 15 residues. CDR3 residues: CASSRETRGNYGYTF. The CDR3 DNA is TGTGCCAGCAGCCGCGAAACCCGAGGGAACTATGGCTACACCTTC.

The rearrangement links TRBV5-8 to TRBJ1-4; TRBD1 matches 8 bases. Germline CDR1 reads SGHTS; CDR2 reads YDEGEE. CDR3 length equals 17 residues. V lost 3 bases to trimming and J lost 0 bases; unmatched junction nucleotides: 7. The CDR3 spells CASSSGQGASTNEKLFF. The CDR3 nucleotides read TGTGCCAGCAGCTCCGGACAGGGAGCCTCAACTAATGAAAAACTGTTTTTT.

The CDR3 sequence is CASSQDRDNSEAFF. For the CDR3, the DNA is TGTGCCAGCAGCCAGGACAGGGATAATTCTGAAGCTTTCTTT. This sequence joins TRBV7-8 and TRBJ1-1, with TRBD1 matching 8 bases. V trimming: 5 bases; J trimming: 6 bases; junction bases outside the gene matches: 8. Germline loops: CDR1 SGHVS, CDR2 FQNEAQ. This CDR3 spans 14 amino acids.

The sample holds one count of this clone. The chain uses TRBV2 and TRBJ1-4, with 7 bases lining up with TRBD1. The trim removed 8 bases at V and 3 bases at J, leaving 6 bases unmatched. The CDR3 loop spans 14 amino acids. The germline gives CDR1 SNHLY, CDR2 FYNNEI. DNA of the CDR3: TGTGCCAGCTCCGGTGGGACAGCTAATGAAAAACTGTTTTTT. This codes for CASSGGTANEKLFF.

This clone was counted a few times. The chain couples TRBV5-5 to TRBJ2-7; D is perhaps TRBD2 (6 bases). The CDR3 is 14 amino acids. Germline lookup yields CDR1 SGHKS and CDR2 YYEKEE (reference sequence). V was clipped by 0 bases and J by 5 bases, with 12 bases between them. The CDR3 DNA sequence: TGTGCCAGCAGCTTGGAGGAGGGTCGGCACGAGCAGTACTTC. As protein: CASSLEEGRHEQYF.

This chain links TRBV13 with TRBJ1-2; 9 nucleotides match TRBD1. CDR3 length equals 16 residues. Unmatched junction bases numbered 3, after V lost 0 bases and J lost 1 base. Germline V gene lookup returns CDR1 PRHDT and CDR2 FYEKMQ (reference sequence). The CDR3 region is CASSLGRDRVNYGYTF. DNA for the CDR3: TGTGCCAGCAGCTTAGGACGGGACAGGGTTAACTATGGCTACACCTTC.

This sequence joins TRBV24-1 and TRBJ2-3; 15 bases align to TRBD2. The CDR3 covers 16 residues. Germline CDR1 is KGHDR and CDR2 is SFDVKD. J gave up 5 bases and V 3 bases, and 2 bases lay outside the gene matches. The CDR3 region is CATSDRTSGGGDTQYF. CDR3 DNA sequence: TGTGCCACCAGTGATCGGACTAGCGGGGGGGGAGATACGCAGTATTTT.

The chain joins TRBV7-3 to TRBJ1-2, with D tentatively TRBD1 (5 bases). The V and J ends lost 5 bases and 0 bases respectively, with 16 bases between them. Per germline, CDR1 SGHTA and CDR2 FQGTGA. The CDR3 length is 16 residues. CDR3 residues: CASSPWGGGTNYGYTF. The CDR3 coding sequence is TGTGCCAGCAGCCCCTGGGGTGGGGGGACTAACTATGGCTACACCTTC. Filled out from reference TRBV7-3 and TRBJ1-2, the complete variable domain reads GAGVSQTPSNKVTEKGKYVELRCDPISGHTALYWYRQSLGQGPEFLIYFQGTGAADDSGLPNDRFFAVRPEGSVSTLKIQRTERGDSAVYLCASSPWGGGTNYGYTFGSGTRLTVV.

The chain has TRBV9 and TRBJ2-2; D is possibly TRBD2 (6 bases). The CDR3 has 18 residues. The germline CDR1 and CDR2 sequences are SGDLS and YYNGEE. V lost 4 bases and J 0 bases, leaving 19 bases between the germline ends. The chain's CDR3 is CASSINHGGIANTGELFF. The CDR3 bases are TGTGCCAGCAGCATCAACCATGGGGGGATAGCGAACACCGGGGAGCTGTTTTTT.

CDR3 sequence (DNA): TGTGCCAGCAGCTTCGGACAGTCCTACGAGCAGTACTTC. Its protein product is CASSFGQSYEQYF. V and J are TRBV5-6 and TRBJ2-7; weak D call: TRBD1 (6 bases). CDR3 length: 13 amino acids. Trimming pared 2 bases from V and 1 base from J, leaving 7 bases between. The germline CDR1 and CDR2 sequences are SGHDT and YYEEEE.

The V gene is TRBV4-1, the J gene TRBJ2-2, with 10 bases that match TRBD2. Germline V gene lookup returns CDR1 MGHRA and CDR2 YSYEKL. J lost 7 bases, V lost 4 bases, and 9 bases had no gene match. This CDR3 is 16 amino acids long. The DNA of the CDR3 is TGCGCCAGCAGCCTCAATAGCGGGGGGCCGGACGGGGAGCTGTTTTTT. Residues: CASSLNSGGPDGELFF.

The CDR3 loop reads CASSSIGTGANYNEQFF. The DNA for the CDR3 is TGTGCCAGCAGTTCTATAGGGACAGGGGCTAACTACAATGAGCAGTTCTTC. This chain joins TRBV28 and TRBJ2-1; 10 bases are a match to TRBD1. J was trimmed by 3 bases and V by 4 bases; bases with no gene match: 9. Germline CDR1 and CDR2: MDHEN and SYDVKM. The CDR3 sequence is 17 residues long.

This chain joins TRBV6-5 and TRBJ2-5; D is perhaps TRBD1 (5 bases). The CDR3 totals 15 residues. Germline CDR1 MNHEY, CDR2 SVGAGI. Trimming stripped 1 base from V and 0 bases from J, with 9 bases between. The CDR3 loop reads CASSYLGQNQETQYF. The CDR3 nucleotides read TGTGCCAGCAGTTACTTGGGGCAGAACCAAGAGACCCAGTACTTC.